The 2 T cell receptor beta chains listed next were all sequenced from one sample in a study of siplizumab effects on memory and regulatory T cells. Assay: immunoSEQ multiplex PCR; the TCRdb copy retains only in-frame clones and omits some. The sample records roughly 56,000 clones, 85% to 95% being singletons. The sequencing input was CD8+ T cells sorted from blood. These receptors came from a human donor in good health.

The chain links TRBV27 to TRBJ2-2; TRBD2 agrees at 10 bases. Germline V gene data show CDR1 as MNHEY and CDR2 as SMNVEV (reference sequence). The CDR3 runs 15 residues. Germline trimming cut 3 bases from V and 7 bases from J; bases unmatched to any gene: 5. DNA of the CDR3: TGTGCCAGCAGTTTCCTAGCGGGAGAGGTCGGGGAGCTGTTTTTT. This translates into CASSFLAGEVGELFF.

The chain recombines TRBV5-6 with TRBJ2-7; a weak D match, TRBD2 (6 bases). Germline V gives CDR1 SGHDT, CDR2 YYEEEE. The CDR3 extends over 14 amino acids. Trimming removed 0 bases at V and 0 bases at J, with 7 bases between. The CDR3 region is CASSLDGSSYEQYF. CDR3 in DNA: TGTGCCAGCAGCTTGGACGGGAGCTCCTACGAGCAGTACTTC.